This T cell receptor beta chain was captured by sequencing in a study of T cell responses to AZD1222 COVID-19 vaccine (dated by TCRdb to the early 2020s). About the study as a whole: AZD1222 recipients with second doses at about 4 weeks or about 12 weeks were pooled, because spike-specific TCR depth and breadth did not differ between schedules. TCR sequencing was performed for about 240 trial participants, of whom around 200 were given two doses of AZD1222 and some 26 were given two doses of MenACWY control vaccine. Trial participants were enrolled by age into subgroups of 18-55, 56-69 and 70-plus years, and around 140, 26 and 57 TCR-sequenced participants, respectively, were included in these subgroups.

A word on this clone: No antigen is known for it. Within one base of it there is no much larger clone, and no base qualities were kept.

Reading the label with the study, this specimen's time point is: baseline before first vaccination. Samples from vaccinated people were obtained from the UK trials COV001 and COV002, which included a single-blind randomized controlled phase 2/3 trial of AZD1222 (ChAdOx1 nCoV-19) in healthy adults. For TCRbeta chain sequencing, PBMC samples from trial participants were taken at day 0 and at day 28 after the second dose. The CDR3 regions of human TCRbeta chains were analyzed by immunosequencing. The authors' analysis ran thus. Repertoire TCRs were matched against a reference library of SARS-CoV-2-specific TCRs generated with the MIRA antigen-specificity platform. Breadth was defined as the fraction of unique TCRs that were SARS-CoV-2-associated, and depth was defined as the fraction of total T cells that were SARS-CoV-2-associated. Using the MIRA data, each spike-specific TCR was mapped to the spike region that the TCR reacts to and placed in a CD4 or CD8 class. Log10-transformed breadth and depth values were compared by one-way ANOVA with Sidak's multiple comparisons tests. TCRdb holds this immuneACCESS table with in-frame rearrangements only. Some clones are missing; in checked studies, unresolved V genes explain under half, and the rest has no known cause. D and trimming come from the DNA, and the V and J calls and clone size come from that table. The sample table lists 85,000 to 130,000 clones, over 75% of them with a count of one. About 19% of the sample is taken by the ten largest.

Study-wide conclusions, independent of this receptor: Nearly half of unique spike-specific TCRs reportedly recognized epitopes outside regions mutated in the B.1.351 and B.1.1.7 variants. Participants were mostly white British, with more females than males. The authors suggested clonal diversity may have been underestimated. The 56-69-year group was small, and its depth increase did not reach significance, likely because of low power. Because no day 14 peak-response samples were available, the repertoires could be characterized only after the peak T cell response. CD4 TCRs associated with the vaccine covered the entire spike protein, and the dominant responses were in regions 160-218 and 743-854. Only five or six AZD1222 recipients were SARS-CoV-2 seropositive at baseline, limiting conclusions about previously exposed vaccinees. After two AZD1222 doses, spike-specific TCR breadth and depth were significantly higher than at day 0 and than in MenACWY recipients.

The CDR3 goes from the cysteine to the phenylalanine over 16 residues. Only the CDR3 portion is preserved as DNA: 48 bases, with reading frame beginning at the first base. V loses 3 bases, J loses 7 bases, and the germline ends lie 19 bases apart. CDR1 and CDR2 are drawn from the germline V gene: SGDLS, YYNGEE. Material: peripheral blood, obtained on day 0 of AZD1222 vaccination. The sequence came from an adult in good health. The V and J genes are TRBV9 and TRBJ2-2, with the D call tentatively TRBD1 or TRBD2, each fitting 6 bases. This receptor has the CDR3 CASSGSRGLEGGELFF. The bases are TGTGCCAGCAGCGGAAGTCGGGGGCTGGAGGGCGGGGAGCTGTTTTTT.